These 30 T cell receptor beta chains share one sample of origin, sequenced in a study of cytomegalovirus exposure and HLA in healthy donors. Primers: 60 Vbeta forward and 13 Jbeta reverse. The protocol was immunoSEQ multiplex PCR, while the TCRdb copy is restricted to in-frame clones and leaves out a portion. The sample lists about 110,000 clones; about 70% were seen once. The sequenced sample was PBMCs. The receptors come from a woman in her thirties in good health and CMV-seronegative.

This chain links TRBV23-1 with TRBJ1-6; D perhaps matches TRBD1 (5 bases). TRBV23-1 falls under the ORF class, with uncertain function. The CDR3 is made up of 20 amino acids. With 2 bases removed from V and 0 bases from J, the gap between germline ends came to 20 bases. For the CDR3, the DNA is TGCGCCAGCAGTCAACGCCCCCCGGAGGGGATTCGCTCCTATAATTCACCCCTCCACTTT. It codes for CASSQRPPEGIRSYNSPLHF.

The rearrangement links TRBV7-9 to TRBJ1-1, with TRBD1 matching over 7 bases. Germline values: CDR1 SEHNR, CDR2 FQNEAQ (reference sequence). This CDR3 is built from 12 residues. V was clipped by 5 bases and J by 9 bases; unmatched bases: 6. The CDR3 here is CASSIQQGKAFF. CDR3 bases: TGTGCCAGCAGCATACAACAGGGGAAAGCTTTCTTT.

The CDR3 nucleotides read TGTGCCAGCAGTTACTTTTCGAGGGAACAAGAGACCCAGTACTTC. It codes for CASSYFSREQETQYF. The V call is TRBV6-5, the J call TRBJ2-5, with D possibly being TRBD2 (5 bases). Germline V gives CDR1 MNHEY, CDR2 SVGAGI. The CDR3 loop spans 15 amino acids. V was pared by 1 base and J by 2 bases, with 11 bases between.

The chain couples TRBV4-2 to TRBJ1-2, with 8 bases aligning to TRBD1. After removal of 0 bases from V and 6 bases from J, the junction contained 9 bases not matched to a gene. The CDR3 covers 16 residues. Per germline, CDR1 LGHNA and CDR2 YNFKEQ. The CDR3 spells CASSQETNRGRDGYTF. The CDR3 coding sequence is TGTGCCAGCAGCCAAGAGACAAACAGGGGGAGAGATGGCTACACCTTC.

The chain is built from TRBV19 and TRBJ1-6, with D perhaps TRBD1 (6 bases). The CDR3 extends over 18 amino acids. Looked up from germline, CDR1 is LNHDA and CDR2 is SQIVND (reference sequence). The V end lost 3 bases, the J end lost 10 bases, and 25 bases lay between the germline ends. CDR3 nucleotides: TGTGCCAGTAGTATGGCGACAGGTGTTTTGAACGATCAGTCACCCCTCCACTTT. Its translation: CASSMATGVLNDQSPLHF. Full variable domain (missing parts from reference TRBV19 and TRBJ1-6): DGGITQSPKYLFRKEGQNVTLSCEQNLNHDAMYWYRQDPGQGLRLIYYSQIVNDFQKGDIAEGYSVSREKKESFPLTVTSAQKNPTAFYLCASSMATGVLNDQSPLHFGNGTRLTVT.

The chain joins TRBV7-2 to TRBJ1-1, with 7 bases lining up with TRBD1. From germline, CDR1 is SGHTA and CDR2 FQGNSA. With V trimmed by 5 bases and J by 0 bases, 6 bases remained unmatched. This CDR3 contains 15 residues. The CDR3 here is CASSLTDRVNTEAFF. DNA of the CDR3: TGTGCCAGCAGCCTTACTGACAGGGTGAACACTGAAGCTTTCTTT.

This clone has just a few counts. This chain joins TRBV27 and TRBJ1-2, with D uncertain. Trimming left V 5 bases short and J 4 bases short, with 5 bases between. Looked up from germline, CDR1 is MNHEY and CDR2 is SMNVEV (reference sequence). The CDR3 spans 11 residues. DNA for the CDR3: TGTGCCAGCAGTGGCGGCTATGGCTACACCTTC. It is translated as CASSGGYGYTF.

The chain recombines TRBV10-3 with TRBJ1-1, with a weak D call TRBD1 (6 bases). CDR1 and CDR2 (germline): ENHRY, SYGVKD. V gave up 10 bases and J gave up 1 base, with 16 bases separating them. This CDR3 contains 14 residues. As DNA, the CDR3 is TGTGCCACCAAAGACAGGTACGAGAACACTGAAGCTTTCTTT. Its translation is CATKDRYENTEAFF.

V is TRBV30 and J is TRBJ1-6; D may be TRBD1 (6 bases). Germline V gene lookup returns CDR1 GTSNPN and CDR2 SVGIG (reference sequence). The CDR3 covers 13 residues. The V gene lost 7 bases and the J gene lost 6 bases, with 13 bases spanning the gap. The CDR3 DNA is TGTGCCTCTATGGACAGTGCTAATTCACCCCTCCACTTT. Residues: CASMDSANSPLHF.

The CDR3 nucleotides are TGTGCCAGCCAGAGGGGGCAGGGGAATCAGCCCCAGCATTTT. This encodes CASQRGQGNQPQHF. This chain joins TRBV2 and TRBJ1-5, with 7 bases identical to TRBD1. V lost 8 bases to trimming and J lost 4 bases; unmatched junction nucleotides: 8. CDR1 SNHLY and CDR2 FYNNEI come from the germline V gene. The CDR3 extends over 14 amino acids. Supplemented by reference TRBV2 and TRBJ1-5, the full variable domain reads EPEVTQTPSHQVTQMGQEVILRCVPISNHLYFYWYRQILGQKVEFLVSFYNNEISEKSEIFDDQFSVERPDGSNFTLKIRSTKLEDSAMYFCASQRGQGNQPQHFGDGTRLSIL.

V gene TRBV27 combines with J gene TRBJ1-2; D not resolved. The V gene's germline CDR1 is MNHEY and CDR2 SMNVEV (reference sequence). CDR3 length equals 12 residues. The ends were cut back, 2 bases at V and 4 bases at J, with 5 bases in the middle. The CDR3 sequence: CASSLRGYGYTF. CDR3 DNA: TGTGCCAGCAGTTTAAGAGGCTATGGCTACACCTTC.

There are a few counts of this clone. This chain connects TRBV5-5 to TRBJ2-2, with D possibly being TRBD2 (5 bases). The CDR3 is made up of 13 amino acids. From germline, CDR1 is SGHKS and CDR2 YYEKEE (reference sequence). The V and J ends lost 2 bases and 5 bases respectively, with 7 bases between them. The CDR3, as DNA: TGTGCCAGCAGCTTTTCGGGGACCGGGGAGCTGTTTTTT. Translated, it gives CASSFSGTGELFF.

V and J are TRBV7-9 and TRBJ1-2; the match to TRBD1 covers 9 bases. After removal of 5 bases from V and 6 bases from J, the junction contained 10 bases not matched to a gene. The germline CDR1 and CDR2 sequences are SEHNR and FQNEAQ (reference sequence). This CDR3 has 15 amino acids. The CDR3 sequence is CASSPPGQGLHGYTF. CDR3 DNA sequence: TGTGCCAGCAGCCCCCCGGGACAGGGCCTTCATGGCTACACCTTC.

The chain is built from TRBV10-3 and TRBJ1-5; 10 bases match TRBD1. Trimming took 4 bases from V and 0 from J; bases not matched to a gene: 6. The germline CDR1 and CDR2 sequences are ENHRY and SYGVKD. CDR3 size: 17 residues. DNA of the CDR3: TGTGCCATCAGTGGGGACAGGGGAAGTAATAGCAATCAGCCCCAGCATTTT. It yields the protein CAISGDRGSNSNQPQHF.

This chain joins TRBV10-1 and TRBJ2-5; D is undetermined. The CDR3 covers 12 residues. Trimming shortened V by 3 bases and J by 3 bases, and 5 bases separated the two germline ends. The V gene's germline CDR1 is WNHNN and CDR2 SYGVQD (reference sequence). The CDR3: CASSDYEETQYF. The CDR3 DNA reads as TGCGCCAGCAGTGATTATGAAGAGACCCAGTACTTC.

V and J are TRBV19 and TRBJ2-3, with D possibly being TRBD2 (7 bases). The germline V gene encodes CDR1 LNHDA and CDR2 SQIVND (reference sequence). The length of the CDR3 is 15 residues. V was pared by 9 bases and J by 2 bases, with 18 bases between. The CDR3: CASAGGQGITDTQYF. As DNA, the CDR3 is TGTGCCAGCGCCGGGGGGCAGGGGATCACAGATACGCAGTATTTT. Combining the CDR3 with reference TRBV19 and TRBJ2-3 gives the whole variable domain DGGITQSPKYLFRKEGQNVTLSCEQNLNHDAMYWYRQDPGQGLRLIYYSQIVNDFQKGDIAEGYSVSREKKESFPLTVTSAQKNPTAFYLCASAGGQGITDTQYFGPGTRLTVL.

This clone was counted only a few times. V and J are TRBV9 and TRBJ1-2; 10 nucleotides line up with TRBD1. With 0 bases clipped from V and 5 bases from J, the junction kept 4 bases outside the gene matches. The CDR3 loop spans 15 amino acids. Looked up from germline, CDR1 is SGDLS and CDR2 is YYNGEE. The CDR3 reads CASSVGDRGRYGYTF. For the CDR3, the DNA is TGTGCCAGCAGCGTAGGGGACAGGGGAAGGTATGGCTACACCTTC. The full variable domain, its missing parts supplied by reference TRBV9 and TRBJ1-2, is DSGVTQTPKHLITATGQRVTLRCSPRSGDLSVYWYQQSLDQGLQFLIQYYNGEERAKGNILERFSAQQFPDLHSELNLSSLELGDSALYFCASSVGDRGRYGYTFGSGTRLTVV.

V and J are TRBV7-9 and TRBJ1-5; D is undetermined. The V gene's germline CDR1 is SEHNR and CDR2 FQNEAQ (reference sequence). The CDR3 totals 13 residues. The V gene lost 3 bases and the J gene lost 4 bases, with 7 bases spanning the gap. CDR3 sequence reads: CASSLSVNQPQHF. CDR3 sequence (DNA): TGTGCCAGCAGCTTGTCAGTTAATCAGCCCCAGCATTTT.

The chain links TRBV19 to TRBJ1-5, with a weak D call TRBD1 (6 bases). V was pared by 3 bases and J by 7 bases, with 22 bases between. The V gene's germline CDR1 is LNHDA and CDR2 SQIVND (reference sequence). The CDR3 loop spans 17 amino acids. The CDR3 coding sequence is TGTGCCAGTAGTATTACTGGGGGCGAAGCTAGGCGACAGCCCCAGCATTTT. Its translation is CASSITGGEARRQPQHF.

The sample holds a few counts of this clone. The chain joins TRBV5-6 to TRBJ1-2; 10 bases agree with TRBD1. This CDR3 region has 15 residues. The V gene end was trimmed by 0 bases and the J gene end by 6 bases; junction bases not matched to a gene: 5. In germline, CDR1 is SGHDT, CDR2 YYEEEE. In nucleotides, the CDR3 is TGTGCCAGCAGCTTGGAGGGACAGGGGAAGGATGGCTACACCTTC. Protein sequence: CASSLEGQGKDGYTF.

The rearrangement joins TRBV27 to TRBJ1-1; D is ambiguous. Looked up from germline, CDR1 is MNHEY and CDR2 is SMNVEV (reference sequence). This CDR3 has 16 residues. V was trimmed by 6 bases and J by 3 bases, leaving 20 bases between them. The chain's CDR3 is CASSLTLDVFDTEAFF. CDR3 in DNA: TGTGCCAGCAGCCTGACATTAGACGTTTTTGACACTGAAGCTTTCTTT.

The V and J genes are TRBV27 and TRBJ1-4; 7 positions match TRBD1. The length of the CDR3 is 14 residues. The germline V gene has CDR1 MNHEY and CDR2 SMNVEV (reference sequence). V shed 5 bases and J 8 bases; nucleotides not matched to a gene: 8. CDR3 in DNA: TGTGCCAGCAGTCCCGGGACAGTCGGCGAAAAACTGTTTTTT. As protein: CASSPGTVGEKLFF.

The chain combines TRBV7-8 with TRBJ2-5, with 7 bases aligning to TRBD1. The CDR3 is made up of 14 amino acids. V trimming: 5 bases; J trimming: 5 bases; junction bases outside the gene matches: 8. Germline V lookup: CDR1 SGHVS, CDR2 FQNEAQ. Here the CDR3 reads CASSLTGVLETQYF. Written as DNA, the CDR3 is TGTGCCAGCAGCCTCACAGGGGTCCTGGAGACCCAGTACTTC. The complete variable domain, with remaining parts taken from reference TRBV7-8 and TRBJ2-5, reads GAGVSQSPRYKVAKRGQDVALRCDPISGHVSLFWYQQALGQGPEFLTYFQNEAQLDKSGLPSDRFFAERPEGSVSTLKIQRTQQEDSAVYLCASSLTGVLETQYFGPGTRLLVL.

The sample holds one count of this clone. The genes are TRBV18 and TRBJ2-1; D not resolved. This CDR3 comprises 14 residues. V shed 3 bases and J shed 2 bases, with 8 bases lying between them. The V gene's germline CDR1 is KGHSH and CDR2 LQKENI. CDR3 amino acids: CASSPRGPYNEQFF. In nucleotides, the CDR3 is TGTGCCAGCTCACCTCGCGGTCCCTACAATGAGCAGTTCTTC.

This clone was seen a few times. CDR3 residues: CASSPWGAPNTGELFF. In nucleotides, the CDR3 is TGTGCCAGCAGCCCGTGGGGCGCACCGAACACCGGGGAGCTGTTTTTT. The rearrangement uses TRBV9 and TRBJ2-2, with D perhaps TRBD1 (5 bases). CDR3 length equals 16 residues. Trimming removed 4 bases from V and 0 bases from J, with 13 bases in between. CDR1 is SGDLS and CDR2 is YYNGEE in the germline V gene.

The rearrangement joins TRBV4-1 to TRBJ2-5; 15 bases align to TRBD2. V gave up 0 bases and J gave up 4 bases; unmatched junction bases: 6. The germline V gene encodes CDR1 MGHRA and CDR2 YSYEKL. The CDR3 sequence is 18 residues long. CDR3 region: CASSQEGLAGGGAETQYF. CDR3 DNA: TGCGCCAGCAGCCAAGAGGGACTAGCGGGAGGAGGAGCAGAGACCCAGTACTTC.

This chain joins TRBV11-3 and TRBJ1-1; D gene ambiguous. CDR1 is SGHNT and CDR2 is YENEEA in the germline V gene. The CDR3 sequence is 14 residues long. The germline V and J ends were trimmed by 5 bases and 1 base, with 11 bases remaining between them. The CDR3 loop reads CASSREVRNTEAFF. The CDR3, as DNA: TGTGCCAGCAGCAGAGAGGTCAGGAACACTGAAGCTTTCTTT.

The V gene is TRBV28, the J gene TRBJ2-7; D gene ambiguous. The V gene lost 8 bases and the J gene lost 2 bases, with 10 bases spanning the gap. Germline-derived CDR1 and CDR2 are MDHEN and SYDVKM. This CDR3 comprises 12 residues. The CDR3 here is CASGSMTYEQYF. CDR3 DNA: TGTGCCAGCGGTTCTATGACCTACGAGCAGTACTTC.

This clone was observed a few times. This chain joins TRBV7-2 and TRBJ1-3, with TRBD1 as a possible D gene (6 bases). Germline CDR1 is SGHTA and CDR2 is FQGNSA. This CDR3 comprises 14 residues. V was shortened by 5 bases and J by 4 bases, with 12 bases between the two germline ends. This chain's CDR3 is CASSMSGEGNTIYF. Here the CDR3 DNA reads TGTGCCAGCAGCATGTCAGGGGAAGGAAACACCATATATTTT.

The CDR3 protein is CASSDSFGNQPQHF. Here the CDR3 DNA reads TGTGCCAGCTCAGACAGCTTTGGCAATCAGCCCCAGCATTTT. The chain joins TRBV19 to TRBJ1-5; D might be TRBD1 (5 bases). The CDR3 sequence is 14 residues long. The germline gives CDR1 LNHDA, CDR2 SQIVND (reference sequence). Trimming took 9 bases from V and 2 from J, leaving 14 bases between them.